Below, 24 T cell receptor beta chains from the same sample are listed, as sequenced in a study of preoperative IRX-2 immunotherapy in early breast cancer. Treatment here: preoperative locoregional IRX-2 cytokine immunotherapy. TCRdb's copy holds only in-frame clones and misses some; the assay was immunoSEQ multiplex PCR. This sample has around 62,000 clones; 94% occur once, and the top ten carry 1.5% to 2%. This sample was gathered from a patient treated with IRX-2 immunotherapy. Every receptor here comes from a human donor with breast cancer.

V is TRBV10-1 and J is TRBJ1-4; possibly TRBD1 for D (6 bases). The V gene's germline CDR1 is WNHNN and CDR2 SYGVQD (reference sequence). V gave up 10 bases and J gave up 4 bases, with 22 bases separating them. The CDR3 has 16 amino acids. The CDR3 spells CANSDSLSNNNEKLFF. CDR3 sequence (DNA): TGCGCCAACTCGGACAGCCTCAGCAACAATAATGAAAAACTGTTTTTT.

The V gene is TRBV6-5, the J gene TRBJ1-2, with TRBD1 matching over 9 bases. The length of the CDR3 is 15 residues. J was trimmed by 4 bases and V by 4 bases; bases with no gene match: 7. CDR1 is MNHEY, CDR2 SVGAGI, per germline. The CDR3 here is CASSSTGGWGYGYTF. CDR3 sequence (DNA): TGTGCCAGCAGTTCAACAGGGGGCTGGGGCTATGGCTACACCTTC.

V gene TRBV30 combines with J gene TRBJ2-1, with D perhaps TRBD2 (6 bases). CDR1 is GTSNPN and CDR2 is SVGIG in the germline V gene (reference sequence). Trimming took off 2 bases at V and 7 bases at J, with 15 bases between the two ends. This CDR3 is built from 14 residues. The CDR3 DNA follows: TGTGCCTGGAGTTTCGGCGGGGCTCCAAATGAGCAGTTCTTC. As protein: CAWSFGGAPNEQFF.

The gene calls are TRBV13 and TRBJ2-7; the match to TRBD2 covers 8 bases. The length of the CDR3 is 14 residues. The trim removed 2 bases at V and 3 bases at J, leaving 3 bases unmatched. Germline CDR1 is PRHDT and CDR2 is FYEKMQ (reference sequence). The CDR3 DNA reads TGTGCCAGCAGCTTACCGCTAGCGGGCTACGAGCAGTACTTC. Its translation: CASSLPLAGYEQYF.

The chain links TRBV28 to TRBJ2-1; D not certain. The CDR3 is made up of 16 amino acids. From germline, CDR1 is MDHEN and CDR2 SYDVKM. The V gene lost 4 bases and the J gene lost 2 bases, with 15 bases spanning the gap. In nucleotides, the CDR3 is TGTGCCAGCAGTTCCCGAGGTCATCTACCCTACAATGAGCAGTTCTTC. This codes for CASSSRGHLPYNEQFF.

The chain combines TRBV7-2 with TRBJ2-4; 10 nucleotides align to TRBD1. The CDR3 loop spans 14 amino acids. J was trimmed by 5 bases and V by 3 bases; bases with no gene match: 1. Germline V CDR1 and CDR2: SGHTA, FQGNSA. This CDR3 reads CASSLGTGENIQYF. The DNA for the CDR3 is TGTGCCAGCAGCTTGGGGACAGGGGAAAACATTCAGTACTTC.

The V and J genes are TRBV18 and TRBJ2-1; the match to TRBD2 covers 11 bases. The trim removed 2 bases at V and 6 bases at J, leaving 9 bases unmatched. Germline values: CDR1 KGHSH, CDR2 LQKENI. The CDR3 covers 17 residues. The CDR3 coding sequence is TGTGCCAGCTCACCAACTAGCGGGAGATCCGGGGGCAATGAGCAGTTCTTC. Protein: CASSPTSGRSGGNEQFF.

The chain recombines TRBV6-6 with TRBJ2-7; D gene uncertain. The CDR3 loop spans 14 amino acids. The germline V gene has CDR1 MNHNY and CDR2 SVGAGI (reference sequence). Trimming shortened V by 2 bases and J by 12 bases, and 20 bases separated the two germline ends. This CDR3 is CASSYPGRHNSTYF. CDR3 coding DNA: TGTGCCAGCAGTTACCCAGGACGTCACAACAGCACGTACTTC.

The J gene is TRBJ2-7, the V gene TRBV28, with D tentatively TRBD1 (6 bases). The CDR3 runs 14 residues. Looked up from germline, CDR1 is MDHEN and CDR2 is SYDVKM. Trimming stripped 3 bases from V and 3 bases from J, with 12 bases between. The CDR3 sequence: CASSFGTRVYEQYF. DNA of the CDR3: TGTGCCAGCAGTTTCGGGACAAGGGTCTACGAGCAGTACTTC.

A few counts support this clone. The CDR3: CASSWGGNYGYTF. DNA of the CDR3: TGTGCCAGCAGCTGGGGGGGGAACTATGGCTACACCTTC. This chain connects TRBV5-4 to TRBJ1-2; tentatively, D is TRBD1 (5 bases). CDR1 and CDR2 (germline): SGHNT, YYREEE (reference sequence). V was clipped by 3 bases and J by 2 bases, with 8 bases between them. This CDR3 spans 13 amino acids.

This chain links TRBV4-3 with TRBJ1-1, with D uncertain. V was cut by 1 base and J by 5 bases, with 14 bases left in between. Germline V gene sequence: CDR1 LGHNA, CDR2 YSLEER. The CDR3 runs to 15 residues. The CDR3 nucleotides are TGCGCCAGCAGCCAAGCGTTCAGCGAAGAAACTGAAGCTTTCTTT. It yields the protein CASSQAFSEETEAFF.

The CDR3 nucleotides read TGTGCCAGTAGTATGGCCCGGACAGGGCGGTCACCCCTCCACTTT. This sequence encodes CASSMARTGRSPLHF. This sequence joins TRBV19 and TRBJ1-6, with 8 bases aligning to TRBD1. With V trimmed by 3 bases and J by 10 bases, 8 bases remained unmatched. This CDR3 spans 15 amino acids. Germline V gives CDR1 LNHDA, CDR2 SQIVND (reference sequence).

This clone was detected only a few times. The V call is TRBV7-2, the J call TRBJ2-1, with D possibly TRBD1 on 5 matching bases. This CDR3 spans 13 amino acids. Germline CDR1 reads SGHTA; CDR2 reads FQGNSA. The germline V and J ends were trimmed by 2 bases and 9 bases, with 11 bases remaining between them. The CDR3 protein is CASSLMGRTEQFF. DNA of the CDR3: TGTGCCAGCAGCTTAATGGGGCGCACTGAGCAGTTCTTC. Filled out from reference TRBV7-2 and TRBJ2-1, the complete variable domain reads GAGVSQSPSNKVTEKGKDVELRCDPISGHTALYWYRQSLGQGLEFLIYFQGNSAPDKSGLPSDRFSAERTGGSVSTLTIQRTQQEDSAVYLCASSLMGRTEQFFGPGTRLTVL.

The CDR3 DNA is TGCGCCAGCAGCCGCCTCGCGGGGGGATTCGATGAGCAGTTCTTC. Translation: CASSRLAGGFDEQFF. The chain employs TRBV4-1 and TRBJ2-1; TRBD2 agrees at 8 bases. CDR1 MGHRA and CDR2 YSYEKL come from the germline V gene. After removal of 4 bases from V and 8 bases from J, the junction contained 10 bases not matched to a gene. The CDR3 extends over 15 amino acids.

V usage is TRBV5-1 and J usage is TRBJ1-5, with D perhaps TRBD1 (6 bases). CDR1 and CDR2 from the germline V gene are SGHRS and YFSETQ. This CDR3 spans 16 amino acids. With 0 bases removed from V and 6 bases from J, the gap between germline ends came to 16 bases. In nucleotides, the CDR3 is TGCGCCAGCAGCTTGGCCTGGAGGGGGAAGAGTCAGCCCCAGCATTTT. This translates into CASSLAWRGKSQPQHF.

The V gene is TRBV6-1, the J gene TRBJ1-1, with D possibly TRBD1 on 6 matching bases. Looked up from germline, CDR1 is MNHNS and CDR2 is SASEGT. The V end lost 6 bases, the J end lost 4 bases, and 15 bases lay between the germline ends. The CDR3 has 14 amino acids. CDR3 coding DNA: TGTGCCAGCAGAACCGGGACACAGCTCACTGAAGCTTTCTTT. Amino acid sequence: CASRTGTQLTEAFF.

V and J are TRBV21-1 and TRBJ2-7. TRBV21-1 is a recognized pseudogene. The CDR3 extends over 10 amino acids. The CDR3 is CASSCYEQYF. In DNA form, the CDR3 reads TGTGCCAGCAGCTGTTACGAGCAGTACTTC.

V gene TRBV5-3 combines with J gene TRBJ1-6; no clear D gene. TRBV5-3 is noted as an ORF with a role that remains uncertain. CDR3 length: 13 amino acids. Trimming removed 4 bases from V and 8 bases from J, with 10 bases in between. The CDR3 sequence: CARSPGRDSPLHF. The CDR3 DNA reads as TGTGCCAGAAGCCCGGGTCGGGATTCACCCCTCCACTTT.

This clone has just a few counts. The V call is TRBV14, the J call TRBJ1-1; 7 bases map to TRBD1. CDR1 is SGHDN, CDR2 FVKESK, per germline. The CDR3 loop spans 18 amino acids. After removal of 6 bases from V and 3 bases from J, the junction contained 19 bases not matched to a gene. CDR3 nucleotide sequence: TGTGCCAGCAGTCGAAGAGGTGCCAGGGGGGAAGGGGACACTGAAGCTTTCTTT. Protein product: CASSRRGARGEGDTEAFF.

In the case of this clone: A read error may produce the germline difference seen at one junction end. The genes are TRBV4-1 and TRBJ1-3; D ambiguous. Per the germline V gene, CDR1 is MGHRA and CDR2 is YSYEKL. The CDR3 loop spans 16 amino acids. CDR3 bases: TGCGCCAGCAGCCAGAACATGGGATATTCTGCAAACACCATATATTTT. Amino acids: CASSQNMGYSANTIYF.

The gene calls are TRBV27 and TRBJ2-7, with D possibly TRBD1 on 5 matching bases. Trimming stripped 7 bases from V and 6 bases from J, with 22 bases between. Germline CDR1 reads MNHEY; CDR2 reads SMNVEV (reference sequence). The CDR3 covers 15 residues. The DNA of the CDR3 is TGTGCCAGCAAGGGTTTTTGGGGCCTAAAGGGCGAGCAGTACTTC. Protein sequence: CASKGFWGLKGEQYF.

The J gene is TRBJ1-5, the V gene TRBV6-5; TRBD1 agrees at 9 bases. Germline V CDR1 and CDR2: MNHEY, SVGAGI. The CDR3 runs to 14 residues. Trimming cost V 3 bases and J 6 bases; bases outside gene matches: 3. CDR3 sequence: CASSYGQGFQPQHF. CDR3 coding DNA: TGTGCCAGCAGTTATGGACAGGGGTTTCAGCCCCAGCATTTT.

The genes are TRBV7-2 and TRBJ2-3; D is possibly TRBD1 or TRBD2 (7 bases each). The CDR3 runs 13 residues. The germline V gene encodes CDR1 SGHTA and CDR2 FQGNSA. Trimming removed 5 bases from V and 8 bases from J, with 14 bases in between. CDR3: CASSPGGGATQYF. CDR3 DNA: TGTGCCAGCAGCCCAGGGGGGGGAGCTACGCAGTATTTT.

The J gene is TRBJ2-7, the V gene TRBV4-3; 10 bases agree with TRBD2. From germline, CDR1 is LGHNA and CDR2 YSLEER. This CDR3 comprises 15 residues. J gave up 7 bases and V 4 bases, and 10 bases lay outside the gene matches. CDR3 sequence: CASSLLLAGPGEQYF. CDR3 DNA: TGCGCCAGCAGCCTCTTACTAGCGGGGCCGGGTGAGCAGTACTTC.